This is a list of T cell receptor beta chains from one sample in a study of cytomegalovirus exposure and HLA in healthy donors. The table came from immunoSEQ multiplex PCR; TCRdb's copy has only in-frame clones and leaves some out. The sample carries fewer than 250,000 clones, approximately 80% recorded once. The sample was PBMCs. The origin of the receptors is a woman aged 30 to 39 in good health and CMV-seropositive. Each CDR3 is given with its conserved first and last residue. D genes are given only for firm matches. Size is stated for part of the rows, as once, few or many counts, or as a class when the clone is expanded.

clone_size: .; d_call: TRBD1; v_call: TRBV7-3; j_call: TRBJ1-4; cdr3_nt: TGTGCCAGCAGCCCGAGGACAGGGGCCGCAACTAATGAAAAACTGTTTTTT; cdr3_aa: CASSPRTGAATNEKLFF
clone_size: .; d_call: TRBD1; v_call: TRBV11-2; j_call: TRBJ2-7; cdr3_nt: TGTGCCAGCAAGACGGTGACCCCACAGGGGACATACGAGCAGTACTTC; cdr3_aa: CASKTVTPQGTYEQYF
clone_size: .; d_call: TRBD1; v_call: TRBV11-3; j_call: TRBJ2-4; cdr3_nt: TGTGCCAGCAGCCCCGGGGGACAGGGAAACATTCAGTACTTC; cdr3_aa: CASSPGGQGNIQYF
clone_size: .; d_call: TRBD1; v_call: TRBV19; j_call: TRBJ1-1; cdr3_nt: TGTGCCAGTAGTATAGGGAGGGGGCCTGGTGAAGCTTTCTTT; cdr3_aa: CASSIGRGPGEAFF
clone_size: .; d_call: .; v_call: TRBV5-1; j_call: TRBJ2-2; cdr3_nt: TGCGCCAGCAGCTTGGCCATGAGATCTTCCGGGGAGCTGTTTTTT; cdr3_aa: CASSLAMRSSGELFF
clone_size: .; d_call: .; v_call: TRBV2; j_call: TRBJ2-1; cdr3_nt: TGTGCCAGCAGTCCCCTGGTGGCCTCTCCAAATGAGCAGTTCTTC; cdr3_aa: CASSPLVASPNEQFF
clone_size: .; d_call: .; v_call: TRBV7-2; j_call: TRBJ1-2; cdr3_nt: TGTGCCAGCAGCTCCGGCAGGGCTAATGGCTACACCTTC; cdr3_aa: CASSSGRANGYTF
clone_size: .; d_call: .; v_call: TRBV9; j_call: TRBJ1-1; cdr3_nt: TGTGCCAGCAGCGTAAGAAGCGGGGCTGAAGCTTTCTTT; cdr3_aa: CASSVRSGAEAFF
clone_size: .; d_call: .; v_call: TRBV9; j_call: TRBJ2-7; cdr3_nt: TGTGCCAGCAGCGTAGGGGTAGGGAGCTCCTACGAGCAGTACTTC; cdr3_aa: CASSVGVGSSYEQYF
clone_size: .; d_call: TRBD2; v_call: TRBV7-2; j_call: TRBJ2-5; cdr3_nt: TGTGCCAGCAGCCCCCGAGCGCGGGAGAGGGGTCTGGAGACCCAGTACTTC; cdr3_aa: CASSPRARERGLETQYF
clone_size: .; d_call: TRBD1; v_call: TRBV5-6; j_call: TRBJ2-3; cdr3_nt: TGTGCCAGCAGCCCGCTGACAGGGGGCACAGATACGCAGTATTTT; cdr3_aa: CASSPLTGGTDTQYF
clone_size: .; d_call: TRBD1; v_call: TRBV7-8; j_call: TRBJ1-4; cdr3_nt: TGTGCCAGCAGCCAGGGGGCGCCTCGGGAAAAACTGTTTTTT; cdr3_aa: CASSQGAPREKLFF
clone_size: .; d_call: TRBD1; v_call: TRBV28; j_call: TRBJ1-4; cdr3_nt: TGTGCCAGCAGTTCGAGACAGGGGGGGAGTGAAAAACTGTTTTTT; cdr3_aa: CASSSRQGGSEKLFF
clone_size: .; d_call: TRBD2; v_call: TRBV11-2; j_call: TRBJ2-5; cdr3_nt: TGTGCCAGCAACCGAGCGGGGGGGCCCCAAGAGACCCAGTACTTC; cdr3_aa: CASNRAGGPQETQYF
clone_size: .; d_call: .; v_call: TRBV7-9; j_call: TRBJ1-1; cdr3_nt: TGTGCCAGCAGCCAGGGACAAACGTTCAACACTGAAGCTTTCTTT; cdr3_aa: CASSQGQTFNTEAFF
clone_size: .; d_call: .; v_call: TRBV5-4; j_call: TRBJ2-3; cdr3_nt: TGTGCCAGCAGCAAAACCCAGGGTACAGATACGCAGTATTTT; cdr3_aa: CASSKTQGTDTQYF
clone_size: once; d_call: .; v_call: TRBV6-1; j_call: TRBJ1-5; cdr3_nt: TGTGCCAGCAGGCGGGGGGGGGAGCCCCAGCATTTT; cdr3_aa: CASRRGGEPQHF
clone_size: .; d_call: TRBD1; v_call: TRBV5-6; j_call: TRBJ1-1; cdr3_nt: TGTGCCAGCACGTTGACAGGGGCGGACACTGAAGCTTTCTTT; cdr3_aa: CASTLTGADTEAFF
clone_size: .; d_call: .; v_call: TRBV7-2; j_call: TRBJ2-3; cdr3_nt: TGTGCCAGCAGTTTAATGGGGCCCTCTACAGATACGCAGTATTTT; cdr3_aa: CASSLMGPSTDTQYF
clone_size: .; d_call: .; v_call: TRBV7-2; j_call: TRBJ2-5; cdr3_nt: TGTGCCAGCAAGGTGGGCCTAGCGCAAGAGACCCAGTACTTC; cdr3_aa: CASKVGLAQETQYF
clone_size: .; d_call: TRBD2; v_call: TRBV7-3; j_call: TRBJ2-7; cdr3_nt: TGTGCCAGCAGCTTATTCGGGGGGAACTACGAGCAGTACTTC; cdr3_aa: CASSLFGGNYEQYF
clone_size: .; d_call: .; v_call: TRBV6-5; j_call: TRBJ2-6; cdr3_nt: TGTGCCAGCAGAACCCAGGGGACTGGGGCCAACGTCCTGACTTTC; cdr3_aa: CASRTQGTGANVLTF
clone_size: .; d_call: .; v_call: TRBV2; j_call: TRBJ2-7; cdr3_nt: TGTGCCACCTCATCCGTGTCGGGGAGGCCGAGGGGCGAGCAGTACTTC; cdr3_aa: CATSSVSGRPRGEQYF
clone_size: few; d_call: TRBD1; v_call: TRBV6-5; j_call: TRBJ1-2; cdr3_nt: TGTGCCAGCAGTTACTTGACAGGGGGCCGCGGCTACACCTTC; cdr3_aa: CASSYLTGGRGYTF
clone_size: once; d_call: TRBD2; v_call: TRBV5-1; j_call: TRBJ2-1; cdr3_nt: TGCGCCAGCAGCTCGGGACTAGGACCCGATTCAAGGAATGAGCAGTTCTTC; cdr3_aa: CASSSGLGPDSRNEQFF
clone_size: .; d_call: TRBD1; v_call: TRBV2; j_call: TRBJ2-4; cdr3_nt: TGTGCCAGCAGTGACAGGGGGCATGCCAAAAACATTCAGTACTTC; cdr3_aa: CASSDRGHAKNIQYF
clone_size: few; d_call: TRBD1; v_call: TRBV2; j_call: TRBJ2-7; cdr3_nt: TGTGCCAGCAGGACGGACAGGGAGTACGAGCAGTACTTC; cdr3_aa: CASRTDREYEQYF
clone_size: .; d_call: .; v_call: TRBV7-6; j_call: TRBJ2-2; cdr3_nt: TGTGCCAGCAGCGGAGGACCGGCCGGGGAGCTGTTTTTT; cdr3_aa: CASSGGPAGELFF
clone_size: .; d_call: TRBD2; v_call: TRBV27; j_call: TRBJ2-2; cdr3_nt: TGTGCCAGCAGTGAATATAGCGGGATAAACGGGGAGCTGTTTTTT; cdr3_aa: CASSEYSGINGELFF